This TCR beta chain emerged from a study of shared clonotypes between healthy human individuals. Repertoires were generated with immunoSEQ multiplex PCR, while TCRdb's copy carries only in-frame clones and drops some. The table lists 2,500,000 or so clones, around 94% of them singletons. Looked up from germline, CDR1 is MNHEY and CDR2 is SVGAGI. This CDR3 comprises 16 residues. The V gene end was trimmed by 2 bases and the J gene end by 3 bases; junction bases not matched to a gene: 7. This chain connects TRBV6-5 to TRBJ1-5; TRBD1 matches at 7 bases. This clonotype originated in a man between 18 and 35 years old in good health. The material sequenced was naive CD4+ T cells sorted from blood. The sample's subset: CD45RA+ positively selected. CDR3 coding DNA: TGTGCCAGCAGTTACACGGCAGGGGGTTTCAATCAGCCCCAGCATTTT. This codes for CASSYTAGGFNQPQHF.